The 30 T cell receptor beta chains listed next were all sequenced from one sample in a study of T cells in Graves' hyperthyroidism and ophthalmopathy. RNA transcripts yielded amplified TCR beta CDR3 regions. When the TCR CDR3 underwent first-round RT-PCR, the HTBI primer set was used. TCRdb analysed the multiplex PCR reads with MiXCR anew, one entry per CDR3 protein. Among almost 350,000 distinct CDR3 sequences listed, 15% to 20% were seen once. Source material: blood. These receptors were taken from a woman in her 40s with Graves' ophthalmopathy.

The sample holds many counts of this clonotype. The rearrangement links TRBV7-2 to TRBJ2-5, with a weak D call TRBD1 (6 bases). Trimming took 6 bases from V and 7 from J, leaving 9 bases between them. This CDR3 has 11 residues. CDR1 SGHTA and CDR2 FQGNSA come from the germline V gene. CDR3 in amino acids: CASRLGGTQYF. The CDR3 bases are TGTGCCAGCAGACTAGGGGGGACCCAGTACTTC.

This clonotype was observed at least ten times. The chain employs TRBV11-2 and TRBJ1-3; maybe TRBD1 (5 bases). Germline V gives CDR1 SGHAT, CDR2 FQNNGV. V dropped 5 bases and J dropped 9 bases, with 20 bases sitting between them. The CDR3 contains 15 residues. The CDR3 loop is CASSGSRGDLSTIYF. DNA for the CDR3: TGTGCCAGCAGCGGGTCACGGGGGGATCTGAGCACCATATATTTT.

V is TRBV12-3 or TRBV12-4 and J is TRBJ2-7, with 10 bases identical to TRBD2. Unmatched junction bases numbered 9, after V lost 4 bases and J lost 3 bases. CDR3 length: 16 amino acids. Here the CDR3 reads CASSSFLAGVFYEQYF. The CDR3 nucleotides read TGTGCCAGCAGTTCCTTCCTAGCGGGAGTCTTCTACGAGCAGTACTTC.

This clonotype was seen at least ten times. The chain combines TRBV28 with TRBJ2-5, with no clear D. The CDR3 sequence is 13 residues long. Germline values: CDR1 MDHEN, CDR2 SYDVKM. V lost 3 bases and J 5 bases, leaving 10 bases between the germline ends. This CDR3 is CASSFPGRETQYF. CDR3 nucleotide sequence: TGTGCCAGCAGTTTTCCGGGTAGGGAGACCCAGTACTTC.

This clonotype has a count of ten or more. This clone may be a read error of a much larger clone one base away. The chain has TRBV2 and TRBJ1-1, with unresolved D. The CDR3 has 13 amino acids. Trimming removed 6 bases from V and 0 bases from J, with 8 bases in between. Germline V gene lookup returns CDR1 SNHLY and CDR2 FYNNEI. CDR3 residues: CASRGGMNTEAFF. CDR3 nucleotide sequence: TGTGCCAGCAGGGGCGGAATGAACACTGAAGCTTTCTTT. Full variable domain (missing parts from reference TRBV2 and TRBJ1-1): EPEVTQTPSHQVTQMGQEVILRCVPISNHLYFYWYRQILGQKVEFLVSFYNNEISEKSEIFDDQFSVERPDGSNFTLKIRSTKLEDSAMYFCASRGGMNTEAFFGQGTRLTVV.

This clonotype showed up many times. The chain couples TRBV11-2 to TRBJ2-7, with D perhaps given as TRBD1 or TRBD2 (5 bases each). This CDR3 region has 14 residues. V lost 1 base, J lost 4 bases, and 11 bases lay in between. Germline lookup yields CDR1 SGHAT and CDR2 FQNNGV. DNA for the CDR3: TGTGCCAGCAGCTTAGCCCAGGGCGGGTACGAGCAGTACTTC. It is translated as CASSLAQGGYEQYF.

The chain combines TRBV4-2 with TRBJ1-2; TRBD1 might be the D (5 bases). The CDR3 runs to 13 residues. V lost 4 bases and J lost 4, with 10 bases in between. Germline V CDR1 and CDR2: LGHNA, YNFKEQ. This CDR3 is CASSPETVYGYTF. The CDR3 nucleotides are TGTGCCAGCAGCCCCGAGACAGTCTATGGCTACACCTTC.

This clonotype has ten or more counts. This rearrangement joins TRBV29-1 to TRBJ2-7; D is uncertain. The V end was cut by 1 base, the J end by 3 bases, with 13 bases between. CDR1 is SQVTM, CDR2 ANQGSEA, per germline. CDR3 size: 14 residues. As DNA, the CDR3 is TGCAGCGTTGAAGGGCTAGTCGGCGTCTACGAGCAGTACTTC. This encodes CSVEGLVGVYEQYF.

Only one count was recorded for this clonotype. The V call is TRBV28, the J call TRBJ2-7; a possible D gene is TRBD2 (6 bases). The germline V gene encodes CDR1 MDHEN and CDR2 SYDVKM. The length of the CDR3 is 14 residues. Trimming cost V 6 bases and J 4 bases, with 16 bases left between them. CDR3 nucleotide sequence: TGTGCCAGCAGCCGTACACCGGGGGAGTACGAGCAGTACTTC. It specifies CASSRTPGEYEQYF. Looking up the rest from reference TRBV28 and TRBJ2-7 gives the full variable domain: DVKVTQSSRYLVKRTGEKVFLECVQDMDHENMFWYRQDPGLGLRLIYFSYDVKMKEKGDIPEGYSVSREKKERFSLILESASTNQTSMYLCASSRTPGEYEQYFGPGTRLTVT.

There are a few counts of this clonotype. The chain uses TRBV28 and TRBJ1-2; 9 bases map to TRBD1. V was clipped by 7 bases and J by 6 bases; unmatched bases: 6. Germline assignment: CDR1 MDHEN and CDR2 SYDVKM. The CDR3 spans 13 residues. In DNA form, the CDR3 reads TGTGCCAGCAAAGTACAGGGGGCAGATGGCTACACCTTC. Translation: CASKVQGADGYTF.

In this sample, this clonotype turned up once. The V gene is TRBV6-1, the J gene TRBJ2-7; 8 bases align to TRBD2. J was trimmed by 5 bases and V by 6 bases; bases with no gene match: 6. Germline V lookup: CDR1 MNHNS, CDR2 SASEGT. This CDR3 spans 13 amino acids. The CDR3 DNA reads TGTGCCAGCAGGGGAGCGGGAGAGCACGAGCAGTACTTC. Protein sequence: CASRGAGEHEQYF.

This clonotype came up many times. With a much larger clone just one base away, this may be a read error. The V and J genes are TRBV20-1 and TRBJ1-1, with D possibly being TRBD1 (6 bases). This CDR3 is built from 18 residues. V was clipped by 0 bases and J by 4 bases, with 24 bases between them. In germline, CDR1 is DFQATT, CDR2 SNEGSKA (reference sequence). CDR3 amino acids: CSARDPASGAASSTEAFF. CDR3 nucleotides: TGCAGTGCTAGAGATCCCGCGTCGGGGGCGGCCTCGAGCACTGAAGCTTTCTTT.

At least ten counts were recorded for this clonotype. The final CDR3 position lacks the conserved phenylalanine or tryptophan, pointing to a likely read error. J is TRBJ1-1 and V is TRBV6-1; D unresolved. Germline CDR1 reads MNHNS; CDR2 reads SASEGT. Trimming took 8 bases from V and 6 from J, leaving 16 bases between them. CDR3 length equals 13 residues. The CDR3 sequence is CASAIRVGAEAFS. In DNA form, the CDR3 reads TGTGCCAGCGCCATCCGGGTTGGCGCTGAAGCTTTCTCT.

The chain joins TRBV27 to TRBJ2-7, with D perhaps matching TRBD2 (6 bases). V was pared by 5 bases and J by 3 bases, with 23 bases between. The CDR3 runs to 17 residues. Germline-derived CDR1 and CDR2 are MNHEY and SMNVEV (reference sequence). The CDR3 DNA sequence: TGTGCCAGCAGTCTCCGGCTAGCTACGGGGGTACTCTACGAGCAGTACTTC. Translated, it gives CASSLRLATGVLYEQYF.

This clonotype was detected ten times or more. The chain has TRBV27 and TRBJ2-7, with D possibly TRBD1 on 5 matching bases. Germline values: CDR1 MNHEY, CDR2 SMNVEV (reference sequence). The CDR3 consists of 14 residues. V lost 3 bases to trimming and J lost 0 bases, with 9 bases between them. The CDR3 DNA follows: TGTGCCAGCAGTTTTACGGACACCTCCTACGAGCAGTACTTC. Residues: CASSFTDTSYEQYF.

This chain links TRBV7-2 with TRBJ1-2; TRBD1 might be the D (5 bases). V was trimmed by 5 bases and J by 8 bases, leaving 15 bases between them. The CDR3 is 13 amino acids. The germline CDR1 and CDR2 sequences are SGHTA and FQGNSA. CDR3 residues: CASSAPGQRGYTF. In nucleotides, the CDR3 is TGTGCCAGCAGCGCACCGGGGCAGAGGGGCTACACCTTC.

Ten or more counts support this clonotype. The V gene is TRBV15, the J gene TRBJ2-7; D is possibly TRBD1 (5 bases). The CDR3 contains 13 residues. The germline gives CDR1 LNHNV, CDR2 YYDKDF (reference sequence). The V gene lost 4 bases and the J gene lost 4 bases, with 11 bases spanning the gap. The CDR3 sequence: CATSIDTGYEQYF. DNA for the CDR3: TGTGCCACCAGCATCGACACAGGTTACGAGCAGTACTTC.

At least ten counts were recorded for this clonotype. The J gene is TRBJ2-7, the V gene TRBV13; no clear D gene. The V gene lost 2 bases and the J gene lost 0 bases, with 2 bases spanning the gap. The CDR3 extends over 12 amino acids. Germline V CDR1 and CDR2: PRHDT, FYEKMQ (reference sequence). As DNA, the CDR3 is TGTGCCAGCAGCTTAATCTCCTACGAGCAGTACTTC. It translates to CASSLISYEQYF.

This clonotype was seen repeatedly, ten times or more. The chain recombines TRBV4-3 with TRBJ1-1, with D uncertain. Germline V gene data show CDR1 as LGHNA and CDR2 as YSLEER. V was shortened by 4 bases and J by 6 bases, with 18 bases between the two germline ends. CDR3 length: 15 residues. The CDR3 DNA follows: TGCGCCAGCAGCCTGCGCGAGGGAGCTTCTTCTGAAGCTTTCTTT. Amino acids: CASSLREGASSEAFF.

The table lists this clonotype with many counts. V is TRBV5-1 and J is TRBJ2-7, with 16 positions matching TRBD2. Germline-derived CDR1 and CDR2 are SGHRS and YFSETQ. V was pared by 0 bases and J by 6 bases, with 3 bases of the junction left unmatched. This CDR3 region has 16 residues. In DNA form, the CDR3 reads TGCGCCAGCAGCTTGGAGGGACTAGCGGGAGGGTCCGAGCAGTACTTC. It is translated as CASSLEGLAGGSEQYF. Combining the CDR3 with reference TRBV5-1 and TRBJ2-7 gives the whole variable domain KAGVTQTPRYLIKTRGQQVTLSCSPISGHRSVSWYQQTPGQGLQFLFEYFSETQRNKGNFPGRFSGRQFSNSRSEMNVSTLELGDSALYLCASSLEGLAGGSEQYFGPGTRLTVT.

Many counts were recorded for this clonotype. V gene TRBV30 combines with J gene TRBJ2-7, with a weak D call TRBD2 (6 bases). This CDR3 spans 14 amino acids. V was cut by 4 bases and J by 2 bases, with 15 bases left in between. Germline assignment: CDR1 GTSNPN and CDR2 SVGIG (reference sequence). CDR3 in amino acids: CAWTVVGGPYEQYF. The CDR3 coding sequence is TGTGCCTGGACGGTGGTGGGGGGACCCTACGAGCAGTACTTC. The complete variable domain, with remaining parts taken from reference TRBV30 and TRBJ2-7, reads SQTIHQWPATLVQPVGSPLSLECTVEGTSNPNLYWYRQAAGRGLQLLFYSVGIGQISSEVPQNLSASRPQDRQFILSSKKLLLSDSGFYLCAWTVVGGPYEQYFGPGTRLTVT.

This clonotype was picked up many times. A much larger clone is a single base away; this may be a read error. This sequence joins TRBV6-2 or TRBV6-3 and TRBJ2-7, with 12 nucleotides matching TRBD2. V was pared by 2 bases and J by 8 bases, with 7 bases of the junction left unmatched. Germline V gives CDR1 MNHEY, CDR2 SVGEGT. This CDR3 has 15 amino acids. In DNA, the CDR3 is TGTGCCAGCAGTTACCCCGGACTAGCGGGATACAAGCAGTACTTC. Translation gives CASSYPGLAGYKQYF.

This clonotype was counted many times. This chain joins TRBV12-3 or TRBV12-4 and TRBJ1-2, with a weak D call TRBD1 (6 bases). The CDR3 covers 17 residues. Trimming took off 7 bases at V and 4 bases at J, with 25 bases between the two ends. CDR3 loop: CASTLIFQGLTGYGYTF. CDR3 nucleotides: TGTGCCAGCACTCTAATCTTTCAGGGGTTAACTGGCTATGGCTACACCTTC.

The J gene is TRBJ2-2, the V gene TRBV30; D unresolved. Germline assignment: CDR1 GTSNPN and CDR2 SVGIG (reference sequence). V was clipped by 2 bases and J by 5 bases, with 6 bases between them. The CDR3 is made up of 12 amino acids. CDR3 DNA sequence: TGTGCCTGGAGTAGGCTTACCGGGGAGCTGTTTTTT. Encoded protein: CAWSRLTGELFF.

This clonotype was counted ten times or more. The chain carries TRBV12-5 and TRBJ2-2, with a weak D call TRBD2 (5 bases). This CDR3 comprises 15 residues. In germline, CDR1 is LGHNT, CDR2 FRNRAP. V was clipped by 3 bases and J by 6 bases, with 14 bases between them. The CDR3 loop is CASGFSGGLSGELFF. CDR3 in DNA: TGTGCTAGTGGTTTTTCCGGCGGACTTTCCGGGGAGCTGTTTTTT.

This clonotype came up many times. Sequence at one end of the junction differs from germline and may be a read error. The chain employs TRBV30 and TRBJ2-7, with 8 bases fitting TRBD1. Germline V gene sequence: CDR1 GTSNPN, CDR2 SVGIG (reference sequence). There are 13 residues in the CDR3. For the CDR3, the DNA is TGTGCCTGGAGTACGGACAGGGCCTACAAGCAGTACTTC. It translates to CAWSTDRAYKQYF. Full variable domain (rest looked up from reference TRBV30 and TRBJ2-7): SQTIHQWPATLVQPVGSPLSLECTVEGTSNPNLYWYRQAAGRGLQLLFYSVGIGQISSEVPQNLSASRPQDRQFILSSKKLLLSDSGFYLCAWSTDRAYKQYFGPGTRLTVT.

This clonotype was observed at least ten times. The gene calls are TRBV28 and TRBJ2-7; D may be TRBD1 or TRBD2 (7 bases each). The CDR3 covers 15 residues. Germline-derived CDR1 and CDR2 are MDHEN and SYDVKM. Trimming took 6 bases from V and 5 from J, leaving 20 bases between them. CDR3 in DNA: TGTGCCAGCAGACGGACAGGAGGACTAGTTAACGAGCAGTACTTC. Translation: CASRRTGGLVNEQYF.

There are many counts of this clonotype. The CDR3 region has the DNA TGTGCCAGCAGACCCACAGGCTCCGGAAACACCATATATTTT. Protein product: CASRPTGSGNTIYF. This chain connects TRBV6-1 to TRBJ1-3; D may be TRBD1 (5 bases). Germline V gives CDR1 MNHNS, CDR2 SASEGT. Trimming took 6 bases from V and 4 from J, leaving 13 bases between them. CDR3 size: 14 residues.

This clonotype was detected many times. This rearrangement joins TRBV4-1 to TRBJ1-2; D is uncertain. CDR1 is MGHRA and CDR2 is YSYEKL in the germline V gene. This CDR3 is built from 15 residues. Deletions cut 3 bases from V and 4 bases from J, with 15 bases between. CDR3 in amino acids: CASSHLQLSLYGYTF. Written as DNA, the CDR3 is TGCGCCAGCAGCCACTTACAGTTGAGCCTCTATGGCTACACCTTC.

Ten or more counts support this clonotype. Here the CDR3 DNA reads TGTGCCAGCAGCTTACATATGAACACTGAAGCTTTCTTT. Its protein is CASSLHMNTEAFF. The chain couples TRBV7-3 to TRBJ1-1; the D is unclear. CDR3 length equals 13 residues. The ends were cut back, 2 bases at V and 0 bases at J, with 4 bases in the middle. Germline CDR1 reads SGHTA; CDR2 reads FQGTGA. The complete variable domain, with remaining parts taken from reference TRBV7-3 and TRBJ1-1, reads GAGVSQTPSNKVTEKGKYVELRCDPISGHTALYWYRQSLGQGPEFLIYFQGTGAADDSGLPNDRFFAVRPEGSVSTLKIQRTERGDSAVYLCASSLHMNTEAFFGQGTRLTVV.